This is a list of T cell receptor beta chains from one sample in a study of CD8 T cells in Susac syndrome. TCRdb reanalysed the immunoSEQ multiplex PCR reads using MiXCR and keeps one entry per CDR3 protein. Of about 140,000 distinct CDR3 sequences in the sample, roughly 95% were seen once. The sample consisted of CD4+ T cells from PBMCs. The receptors come from a human donor with multiple sclerosis. Each CDR3 is given with its conserved first and last residue. The D gene is left open where the match is weak. Part of the rows lack a size; the others show once, few, many or a class for expanded clones.

>17|TRBD2|TRBV4-2|once|TRBJ2-5
TGTGCCAGCAGCCAGTCCTTGCGGGAGGATGGGAGGGAGACCCAGTACTTC
CASSQSLREDGRETQYF
>13|NA|TRBV6-5|NA|TRBJ2-2
TGTGCCAGCCAGGGCACGAACACCGGGGAGCTGTTTTTT
CASQGTNTGELFF
>15|NA|TRBV9|NA|TRBJ2-7
TGTGCCAGCAGCGTAGATGGCATACTCTCCTACGAGCAGTACTTC
CASSVDGILSYEQYF
>15|TRBD1|TRBV6-5|once|TRBJ2-5
TGTGCCAGCAGTTCTCAGGGGGAACGACGAGAGACCCAGTACTTC
CASSSQGERRETQYF
>15|NA|TRBV6-1|NA|TRBJ2-5
TGTGCCAGCAGTGAATATTCCGGGGGCCAAGAGACCCAGTACTTC
CASSEYSGGQETQYF
>16|TRBD1|TRBV9|NA|TRBJ2-7
TGTGCCAGCAGCGTAGCCGGGACAGGGGTTTTCTACGAGCAGTACTTC
CASSVAGTGVFYEQYF
>18|TRBD1|TRBV7-9|NA|TRBJ2-3
TGTGCCAGCAGCTCCTCCGGGACAGGGGGAGCTAGCACAGATACGCAGTATTTT
CASSSSGTGGASTDTQYF
>18|NA|TRBV6-5|NA|TRBJ2-2
TGTGCCAGCAGTTACTTTTTCAATCGAAACAGGGCCACCGGGGAGCTGTTTTTT
CASSYFFNRNRATGELFF
>13|TRBD1|TRBV30|NA|TRBJ1-1
TGTGCCTGGAGTAGGGACAGTAACACTGAAGCTTTCTTT
CAWSRDSNTEAFF
>11|NA|TRBV20-1|NA|TRBJ2-5
TGCAGTGCCGGTTACGGGGAGACCCAGTACTTC
CSAGYGETQYF
>14|NA|TRBV24-1|NA|TRBJ2-1
TGTGCCACCAGTGTGAGACGGCCGCCGGGAGAGCAGTTCTTC
CATSVRRPPGEQFF
>11|NA|TRBV29-1|NA|TRBJ2-5
TGCAGCGTTGTGGCAGGGGCGACCCAGTACTTC
CSVVAGATQYF
>14|NA|TRBV6-6|NA|TRBJ1-2
TGTGCCAGCAGAGATCACAAGGGGATCTATGGCTACACCTTC
CASRDHKGIYGYTF
>17|NA|TRBV7-2|NA|TRBJ2-5
TGTGCCAGCAGCTTAGTCCCGACAGGCCCTCCGCAAGAGACCCAGTACTTC
CASSLVPTGPPQETQYF
>13|NA|TRBV29-1|NA|TRBJ2-7
TGCAGCGTTCTGGCCAAATCTGGAGACGAGCAGTACTTC
CSVLAKSGDEQYF
>13|TRBD1|TRBV20-1|NA|TRBJ1-2
TGCAGTGCTGCCGACAGGGCCACGTATGGCTACACCTTC
CSAADRATYGYTF
>13|TRBD1|TRBV10-3|once|TRBJ1-4
TGTGCCACCTCGGACAGGGACGGGAAAAAACTGTTTTTT
CATSDRDGKKLFF
>13|NA|TRBV14|NA|TRBJ1-2
TGTGCCAGCAGCCCCCGGATTAACTATGGCTACACCTTC
CASSPRINYGYTF
>14|NA|TRBV5-1|NA|TRBJ2-7
TGCGCCAGCAGCCCAGGGACCCACTCCTACGAGCAGTACTTC
CASSPGTHSYEQYF
>16|TRBD2|TRBV24-1|NA|TRBJ2-3
TGTGCCACCAGTGATCGGACTAGCGGGCTCACAGATACGCAGTATTTT
CATSDRTSGLTDTQYF